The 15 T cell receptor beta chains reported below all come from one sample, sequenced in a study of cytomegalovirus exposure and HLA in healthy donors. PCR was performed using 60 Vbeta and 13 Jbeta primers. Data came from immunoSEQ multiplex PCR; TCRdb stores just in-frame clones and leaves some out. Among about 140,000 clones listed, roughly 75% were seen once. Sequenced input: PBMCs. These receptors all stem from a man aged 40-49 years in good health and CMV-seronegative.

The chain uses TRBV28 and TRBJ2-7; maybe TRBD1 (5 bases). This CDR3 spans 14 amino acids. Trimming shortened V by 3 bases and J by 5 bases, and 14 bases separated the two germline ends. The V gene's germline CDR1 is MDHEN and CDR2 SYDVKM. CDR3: CASSLTQGTHEQYF. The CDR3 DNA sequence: TGTGCCAGCAGTTTGACGCAGGGAACCCACGAGCAGTACTTC.

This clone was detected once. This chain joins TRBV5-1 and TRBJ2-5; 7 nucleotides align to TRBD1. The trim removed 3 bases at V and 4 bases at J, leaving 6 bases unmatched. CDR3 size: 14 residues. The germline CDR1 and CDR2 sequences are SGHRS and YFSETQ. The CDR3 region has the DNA TGCGCCAGCAGCTCCAGGGGGTTTGGAGAGACCCAGTACTTC. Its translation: CASSSRGFGETQYF.

The CDR3 DNA is TGTGCCAGCAGCGTAGGCCAGGGGGGTTCACCCCTCCACTTT. This encodes CASSVGQGGSPLHF. The chain combines TRBV9 with TRBJ1-6; 7 nucleotides align to TRBD1. CDR3 length: 14 residues. Germline loops: CDR1 SGDLS, CDR2 YYNGEE. V lost 0 bases, J lost 9 bases, and 3 bases stayed unmatched. Complete variable domain (other parts from reference TRBV9 and TRBJ1-6): DSGVTQTPKHLITATGQRVTLRCSPRSGDLSVYWYQQSLDQGLQFLIQYYNGEERAKGNILERFSAQQFPDLHSELNLSSLELGDSALYFCASSVGQGGSPLHFGNGTRLTVT.

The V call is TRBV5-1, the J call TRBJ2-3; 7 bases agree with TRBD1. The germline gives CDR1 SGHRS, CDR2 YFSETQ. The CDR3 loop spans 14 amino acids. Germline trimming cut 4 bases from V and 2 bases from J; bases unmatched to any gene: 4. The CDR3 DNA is TGCGCCAGCAGCCGGGGACAGTCCACAGATACGCAGTATTTT. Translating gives CASSRGQSTDTQYF. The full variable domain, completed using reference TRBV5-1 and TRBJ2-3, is KAGVTQTPRYLIKTRGQQVTLSCSPISGHRSVSWYQQTPGQGLQFLFEYFSETQRNKGNFPGRFSGRQFSNSRSEMNVSTLELGDSALYLCASSRGQSTDTQYFGPGTRLTVL.

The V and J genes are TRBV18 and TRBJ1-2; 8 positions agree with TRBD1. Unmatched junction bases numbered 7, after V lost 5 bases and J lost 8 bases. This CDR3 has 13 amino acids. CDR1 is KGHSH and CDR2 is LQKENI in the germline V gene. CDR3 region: CASSMGQAGGYTF. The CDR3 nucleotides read TGTGCCAGCTCAATGGGACAGGCGGGAGGCTACACCTTC.

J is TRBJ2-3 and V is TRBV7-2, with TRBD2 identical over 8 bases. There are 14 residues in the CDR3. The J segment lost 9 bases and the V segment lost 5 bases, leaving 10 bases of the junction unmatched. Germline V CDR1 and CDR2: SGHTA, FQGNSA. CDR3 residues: CASSPPGGPGTQYF. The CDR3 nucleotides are TGTGCCAGCAGCCCCCCGGGGGGGCCCGGGACGCAGTATTTT.

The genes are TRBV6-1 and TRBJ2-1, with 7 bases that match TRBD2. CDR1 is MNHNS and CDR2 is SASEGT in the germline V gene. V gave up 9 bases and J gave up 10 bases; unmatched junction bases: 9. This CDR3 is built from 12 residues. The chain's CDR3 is CARANPGGEQFF. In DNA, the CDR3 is TGTGCCAGGGCCAACCCCGGGGGGGAGCAGTTCTTC.

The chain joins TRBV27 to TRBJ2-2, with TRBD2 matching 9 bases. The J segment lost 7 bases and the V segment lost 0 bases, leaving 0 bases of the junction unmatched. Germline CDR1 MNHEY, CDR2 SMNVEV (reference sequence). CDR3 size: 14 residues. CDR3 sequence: CASSLSTSGGELFF. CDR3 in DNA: TGTGCCAGCAGTTTATCGACTAGCGGCGGGGAGCTGTTTTTT.

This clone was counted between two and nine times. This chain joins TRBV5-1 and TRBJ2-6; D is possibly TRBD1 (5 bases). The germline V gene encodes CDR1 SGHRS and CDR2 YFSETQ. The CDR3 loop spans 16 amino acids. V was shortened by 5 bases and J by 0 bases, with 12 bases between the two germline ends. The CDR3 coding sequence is TGCGCCAGCAGAGTCACAGGAAGCTCTGGGGCCAACGTCCTGACTTTC. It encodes CASRVTGSSGANVLTF.

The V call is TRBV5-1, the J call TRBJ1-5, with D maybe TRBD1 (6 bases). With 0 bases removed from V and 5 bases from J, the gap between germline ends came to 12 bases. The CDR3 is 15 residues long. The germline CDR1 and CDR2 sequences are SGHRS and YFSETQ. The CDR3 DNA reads TGCGCCAGCAGCTTGGTGGCAGGGGCGTATCAGCCCCAGCATTTT. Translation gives CASSLVAGAYQPQHF.

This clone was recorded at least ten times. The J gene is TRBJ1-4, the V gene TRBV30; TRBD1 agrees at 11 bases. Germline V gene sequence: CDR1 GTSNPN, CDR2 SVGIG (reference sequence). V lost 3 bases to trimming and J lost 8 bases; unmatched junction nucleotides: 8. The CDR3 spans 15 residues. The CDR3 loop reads CAWRSGTGGGEKLFF. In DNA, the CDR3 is TGTGCCTGGAGGTCGGGGACAGGGGGAGGAGAAAAACTGTTTTTT.

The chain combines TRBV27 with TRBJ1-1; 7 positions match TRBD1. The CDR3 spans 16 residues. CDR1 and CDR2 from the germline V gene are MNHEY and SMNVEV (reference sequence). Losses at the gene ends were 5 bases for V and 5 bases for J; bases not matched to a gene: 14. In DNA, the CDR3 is TGTGCCAGCAGTCTCCTCGCGGCAGGGGGTAGAACTGAAGCTTTCTTT. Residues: CASSLLAAGGRTEAFF.

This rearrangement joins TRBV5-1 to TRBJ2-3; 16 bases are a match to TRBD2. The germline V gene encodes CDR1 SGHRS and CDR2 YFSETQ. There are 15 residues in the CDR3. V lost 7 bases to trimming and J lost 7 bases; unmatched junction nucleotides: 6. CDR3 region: CASGTSGGALNTQYF. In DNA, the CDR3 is TGCGCCAGCGGGACTAGCGGGGGGGCCTTGAATACGCAGTATTTT.

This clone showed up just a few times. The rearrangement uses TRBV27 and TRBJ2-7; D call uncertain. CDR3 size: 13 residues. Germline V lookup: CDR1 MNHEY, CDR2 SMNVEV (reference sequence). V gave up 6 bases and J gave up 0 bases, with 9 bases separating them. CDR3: CASSPAVSYEQYF. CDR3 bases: TGTGCCAGCAGCCCCGCAGTCTCCTACGAGCAGTACTTC.

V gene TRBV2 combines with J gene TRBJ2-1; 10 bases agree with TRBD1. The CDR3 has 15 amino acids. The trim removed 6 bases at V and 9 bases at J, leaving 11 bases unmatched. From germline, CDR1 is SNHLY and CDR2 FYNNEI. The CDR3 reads CASRLWTGGIGEQFF. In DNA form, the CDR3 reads TGTGCCAGCAGGCTATGGACAGGGGGAATAGGTGAGCAGTTCTTC.